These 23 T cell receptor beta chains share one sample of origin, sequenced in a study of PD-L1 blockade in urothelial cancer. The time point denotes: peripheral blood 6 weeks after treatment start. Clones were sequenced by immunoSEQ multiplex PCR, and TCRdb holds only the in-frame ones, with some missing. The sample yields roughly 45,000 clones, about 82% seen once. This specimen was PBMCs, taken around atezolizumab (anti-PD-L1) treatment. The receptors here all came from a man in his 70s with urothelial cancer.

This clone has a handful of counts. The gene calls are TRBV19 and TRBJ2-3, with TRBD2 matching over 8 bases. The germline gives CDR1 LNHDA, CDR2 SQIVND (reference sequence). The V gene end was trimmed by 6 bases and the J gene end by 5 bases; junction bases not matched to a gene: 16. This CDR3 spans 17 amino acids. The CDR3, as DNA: TGTGCCAGTAGCCCGGGTGTGGGTAGCGGGGAAATAGATACGCAGTATTTT. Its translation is CASSPGVGSGEIDTQYF.

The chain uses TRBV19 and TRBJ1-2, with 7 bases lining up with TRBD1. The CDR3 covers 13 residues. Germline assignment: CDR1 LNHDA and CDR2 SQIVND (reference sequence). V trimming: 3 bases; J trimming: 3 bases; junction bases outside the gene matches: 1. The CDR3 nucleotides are TGTGCCAGTAGTATTGACAGGGACTATGGCTACACCTTC. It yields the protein CASSIDRDYGYTF.

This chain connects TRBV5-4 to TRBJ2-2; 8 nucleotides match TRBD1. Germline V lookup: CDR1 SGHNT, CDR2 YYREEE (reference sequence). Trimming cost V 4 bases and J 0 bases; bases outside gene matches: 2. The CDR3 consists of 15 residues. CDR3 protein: CASSKQGANTGELFF. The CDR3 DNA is TGTGCCAGCAGCAAACAGGGGGCGAACACCGGGGAGCTGTTTTTT.

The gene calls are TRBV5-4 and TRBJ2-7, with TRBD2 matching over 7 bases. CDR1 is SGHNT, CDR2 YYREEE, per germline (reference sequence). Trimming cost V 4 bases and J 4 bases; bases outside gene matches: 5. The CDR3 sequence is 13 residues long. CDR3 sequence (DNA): TGTGCCAGCAGCGGCGGGGACTATTACGAGCAGTACTTC. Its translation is CASSGGDYYEQYF.

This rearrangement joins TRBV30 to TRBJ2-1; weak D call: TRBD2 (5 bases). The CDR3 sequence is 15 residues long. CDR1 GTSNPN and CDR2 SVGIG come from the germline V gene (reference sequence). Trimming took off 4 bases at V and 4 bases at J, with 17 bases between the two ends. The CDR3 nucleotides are TGTGCCTGGACCCTTAGGTCCGGACTTTACAATGAGCAGTTCTTC. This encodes CAWTLRSGLYNEQFF.

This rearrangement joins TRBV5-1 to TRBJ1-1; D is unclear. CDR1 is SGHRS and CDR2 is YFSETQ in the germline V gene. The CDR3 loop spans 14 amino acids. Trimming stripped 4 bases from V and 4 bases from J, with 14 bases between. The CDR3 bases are TGCGCCAGCAGCCTCCCCGTCCTAGGCACTGAAGCTTTCTTT. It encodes CASSLPVLGTEAFF.

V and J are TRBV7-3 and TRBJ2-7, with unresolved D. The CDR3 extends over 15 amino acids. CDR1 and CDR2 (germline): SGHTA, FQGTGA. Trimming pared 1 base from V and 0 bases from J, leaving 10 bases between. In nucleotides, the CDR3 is TGTGCCAGCAGCTTAAGCGGTGCCAGCTCCTACGAGCAGTACTTC. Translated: CASSLSGASSYEQYF.

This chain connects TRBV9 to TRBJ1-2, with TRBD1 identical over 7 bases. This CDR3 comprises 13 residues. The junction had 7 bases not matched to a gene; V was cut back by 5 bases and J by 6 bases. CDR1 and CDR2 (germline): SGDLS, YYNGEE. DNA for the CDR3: TGTGCCAGCAGTTTAGACAGGGACCATGGCTACACCTTC. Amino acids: CASSLDRDHGYTF.

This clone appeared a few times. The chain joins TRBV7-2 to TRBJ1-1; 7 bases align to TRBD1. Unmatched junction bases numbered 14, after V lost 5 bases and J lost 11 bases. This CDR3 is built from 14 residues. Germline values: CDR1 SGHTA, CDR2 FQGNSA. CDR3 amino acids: CASSPSWDRSRAFF. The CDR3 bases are TGTGCCAGCAGCCCCTCTTGGGACAGAAGTAGGGCTTTCTTT.

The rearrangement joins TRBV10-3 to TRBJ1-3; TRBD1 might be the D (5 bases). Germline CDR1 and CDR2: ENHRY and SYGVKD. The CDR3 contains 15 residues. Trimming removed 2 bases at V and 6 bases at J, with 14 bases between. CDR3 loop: CAISEIKGTVNTIYF. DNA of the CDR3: TGTGCCATCAGTGAGATCAAGGGGACTGTAAACACCATATATTTT.

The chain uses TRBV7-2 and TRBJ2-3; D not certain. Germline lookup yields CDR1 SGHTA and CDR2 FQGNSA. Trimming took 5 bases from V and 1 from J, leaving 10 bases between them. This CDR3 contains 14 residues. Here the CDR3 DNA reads TGTGCCAGCAGCATAGACACAGGCACAGATACGCAGTATTTT. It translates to CASSIDTGTDTQYF.

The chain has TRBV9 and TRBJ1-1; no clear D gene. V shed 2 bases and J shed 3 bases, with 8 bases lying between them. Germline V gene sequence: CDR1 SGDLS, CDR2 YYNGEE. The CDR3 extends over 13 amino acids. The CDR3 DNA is TGTGCCAGCAGCGTCGAGGACTACACTGAAGCTTTCTTT. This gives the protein CASSVEDYTEAFF.

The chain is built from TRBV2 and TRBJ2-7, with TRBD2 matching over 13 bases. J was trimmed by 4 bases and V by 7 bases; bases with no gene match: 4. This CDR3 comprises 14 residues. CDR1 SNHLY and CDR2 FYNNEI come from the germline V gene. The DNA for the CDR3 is TGTGCCAGCATTTGGACTAGCGGGGGATACGAGCAGTACTTC. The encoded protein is CASIWTSGGYEQYF.

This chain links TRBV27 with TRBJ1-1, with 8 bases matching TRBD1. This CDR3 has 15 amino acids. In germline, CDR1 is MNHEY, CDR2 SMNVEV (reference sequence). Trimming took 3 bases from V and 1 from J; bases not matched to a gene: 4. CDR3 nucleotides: TGTGCCAGCAGTTTTCCAGGGGGCGAGAACACTGAAGCTTTCTTT. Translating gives CASSFPGGENTEAFF.

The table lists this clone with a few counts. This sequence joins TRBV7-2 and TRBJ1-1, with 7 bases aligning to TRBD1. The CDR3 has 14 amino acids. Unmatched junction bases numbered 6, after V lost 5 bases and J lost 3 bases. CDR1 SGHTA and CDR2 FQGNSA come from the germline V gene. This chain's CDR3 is CASSVQGQDTEAFF. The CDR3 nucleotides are TGTGCCAGCAGCGTACAGGGGCAGGACACTGAAGCTTTCTTT.

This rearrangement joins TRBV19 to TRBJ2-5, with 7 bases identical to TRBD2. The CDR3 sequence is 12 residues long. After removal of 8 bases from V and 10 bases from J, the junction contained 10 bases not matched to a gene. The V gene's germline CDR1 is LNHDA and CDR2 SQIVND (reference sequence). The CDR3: CASAEREGNQYF. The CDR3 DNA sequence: TGTGCCAGTGCCGAGCGGGAAGGAAACCAGTACTTC. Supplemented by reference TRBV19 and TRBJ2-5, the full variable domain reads DGGITQSPKYLFRKEGQNVTLSCEQNLNHDAMYWYRQDPGQGLRLIYYSQIVNDFQKGDIAEGYSVSREKKESFPLTVTSAQKNPTAFYLCASAEREGNQYFGPGTRLLVL.

CDR3 region: CASSKTENQPQHF. In DNA form, the CDR3 reads TGTGCCAGCTCAAAAACAGAGAATCAGCCCCAGCATTTT. The rearrangement links TRBV18 to TRBJ1-5; D is unclear. Germline assignment: CDR1 KGHSH and CDR2 LQKENI. V shed 5 bases and J shed 4 bases, with 9 bases lying between them. This CDR3 comprises 13 residues.

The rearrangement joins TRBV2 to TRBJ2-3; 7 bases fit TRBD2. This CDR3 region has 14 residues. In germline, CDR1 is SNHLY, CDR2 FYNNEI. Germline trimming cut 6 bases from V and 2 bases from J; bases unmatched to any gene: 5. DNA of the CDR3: TGTGCCAGCAGGGTAGCGGGCCTCACAGATACGCAGTATTTT. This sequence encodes CASRVAGLTDTQYF.

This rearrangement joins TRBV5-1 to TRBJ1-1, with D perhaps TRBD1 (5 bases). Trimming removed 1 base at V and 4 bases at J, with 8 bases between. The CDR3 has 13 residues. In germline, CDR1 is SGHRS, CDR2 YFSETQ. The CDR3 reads CASSLLGGTEAFF. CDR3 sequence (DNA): TGCGCCAGCAGCTTGTTGGGGGGCACTGAAGCTTTCTTT.

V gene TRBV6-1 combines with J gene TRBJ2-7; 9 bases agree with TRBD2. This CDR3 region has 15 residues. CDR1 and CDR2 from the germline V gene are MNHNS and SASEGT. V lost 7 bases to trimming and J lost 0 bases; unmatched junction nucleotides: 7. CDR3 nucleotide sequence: TGTGCCAGCATCGCCGGGACTAGCAGCTCCTACGAGCAGTACTTC. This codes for CASIAGTSSSYEQYF.

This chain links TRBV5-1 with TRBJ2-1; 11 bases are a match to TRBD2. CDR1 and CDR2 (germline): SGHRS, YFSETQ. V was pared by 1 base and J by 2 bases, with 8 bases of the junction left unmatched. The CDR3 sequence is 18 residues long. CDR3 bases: TGCGCCAGCAGCTTGTGGGGGGGGACTAGCGGTACCTACAATGAGCAGTTCTTC. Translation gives CASSLWGGTSGTYNEQFF.

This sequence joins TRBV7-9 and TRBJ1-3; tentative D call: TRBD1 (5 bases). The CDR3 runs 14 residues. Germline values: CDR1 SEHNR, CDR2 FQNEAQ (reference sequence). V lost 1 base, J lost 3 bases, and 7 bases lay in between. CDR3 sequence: CASSLGGGGNTIYF. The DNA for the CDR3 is TGTGCCAGCAGCTTAGGCGGGGGTGGAAACACCATATATTTT.

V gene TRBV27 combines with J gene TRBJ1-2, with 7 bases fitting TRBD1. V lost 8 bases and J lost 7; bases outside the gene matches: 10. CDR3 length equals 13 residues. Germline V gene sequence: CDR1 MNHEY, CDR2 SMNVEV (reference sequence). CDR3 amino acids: CASRIGGSGGYTF. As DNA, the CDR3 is TGTGCCAGCCGCATAGGGGGCTCAGGTGGCTACACCTTC.